The 8 T cell receptor beta chains below were found in one sample sequenced in a study of blood T cell repertoires in COVID-19. Produced via immunoSEQ multiplex PCR; TCRdb's table is partial and in-frame only. In the table there are fewer than 350,000 clones, 70% to 90% of which are singletons. The sample was PBMCs or T cells enriched from blood (not recorded which). These TCRs come from a man aged 25-40 years who had recovered from COVID-19.

The chain combines TRBV30 with TRBJ2-1, with 10 bases that match TRBD2. The V gene end was trimmed by 0 bases and the J gene end by 8 bases; junction bases not matched to a gene: 10. This CDR3 region has 16 residues. CDR1 is GTSNPN and CDR2 is SVGIG in the germline V gene (reference sequence). CDR3 nucleotides: TGTGCCTGGAGTGTAGGAAGAGCGGGGGGGGTGGATGAGCAGTTCTTC. Translation gives CAWSVGRAGGVDEQFF.

The J gene is TRBJ2-7, the V gene TRBV5-6, with TRBD1 identical over 7 bases. Per the germline V gene, CDR1 is SGHDT and CDR2 is YYEEEE. This CDR3 is built from 14 residues. With V trimmed by 2 bases and J by 2 bases, 4 bases remained unmatched. CDR3 bases: TGTGCCAGCAGCTTCACGGACAGGCCCTACGAGCAGTACTTC. Translation: CASSFTDRPYEQYF.

J is TRBJ1-6 and V is TRBV6-5, with 10 nucleotides matching TRBD1. CDR3 length equals 14 residues. Trimming cost V 8 bases and J 7 bases; bases outside gene matches: 5. Looked up from germline, CDR1 is MNHEY and CDR2 is SVGAGI. The CDR3, as DNA: TGTGCCAGCTGTCGGGACAGGGGAAATTCACCCCTCCACTTT. It specifies CASCRDRGNSPLHF.

With regard to this clone: Other nucleotide sequences in the sample specify the same CDR3. V gene TRBV5-1 combines with J gene TRBJ1-3; 8 nucleotides line up with TRBD1. Germline assignment: CDR1 SGHRS and CDR2 YFSETQ. CDR3 length: 15 residues. With 2 bases clipped from V and 0 bases from J, the junction kept 1 base outside the gene matches. CDR3 in DNA: TGCGCCAGCAGCTTACAGGGGGACTCTGGAAACACCATATATTTT. It is translated as CASSLQGDSGNTIYF. Supplemented by reference TRBV5-1 and TRBJ1-3, the full variable domain reads KAGVTQTPRYLIKTRGQQVTLSCSPISGHRSVSWYQQTPGQGLQFLFEYFSETQRNKGNFPGRFSGRQFSNSRSEMNVSTLELGDSALYLCASSLQGDSGNTIYFGEGSWLTVV.

The V call is TRBV30, the J call TRBJ2-2; D may be TRBD1 (6 bases). The CDR3 has 14 residues. V gave up 0 bases and J gave up 8 bases, with 13 bases separating them. From germline, CDR1 is GTSNPN and CDR2 SVGIG (reference sequence). CDR3 amino acids: CAWSVQAQGGELFF. As DNA, the CDR3 is TGTGCCTGGAGTGTACAGGCCCAGGGGGGGGAGCTGTTTTTT.

In its sample, this clone was seen a few times. This chain links TRBV12-5 with TRBJ2-1, with 10 bases that match TRBD2. J lost 6 bases, V lost 6 bases, and 2 bases had no gene match. The CDR3 has 13 residues. CDR1 is LGHNT, CDR2 FRNRAP, per germline. CDR3 protein: CASGLAGGNEQFF. The CDR3 region has the DNA TGTGCTAGTGGATTAGCGGGGGGCAATGAGCAGTTCTTC.

V usage is TRBV3-1 (or the pseudogene TRBV3-2) and J usage is TRBJ1-3; D not resolved. Trimming stripped 0 bases from V and 4 bases from J, with 10 bases between. The germline CDR1 and CDR2 sequences are LGHDT and YNNKEL (reference sequence). This CDR3 has 15 residues. CDR3: CASSQEPVMGNTIYF. The CDR3 nucleotides read TGTGCCAGCAGCCAAGAGCCAGTCATGGGAAACACCATATATTTT.

The rearrangement links TRBV7-3 to TRBJ2-1; 12 bases match TRBD2. The CDR3 is 18 amino acids. Germline V gene data show CDR1 as SGHTA and CDR2 as FQGTGA. J was trimmed by 0 bases and V by 4 bases; bases with no gene match: 7. The CDR3, as DNA: TGTGCCAGCAGCTCCGCTAGCGGGGGGGCCAGCTCCTACAATGAGCAGTTCTTC. Translated: CASSSASGGASSYNEQFF.